A selection of T cell receptor beta chains follows, all from one sample in a study of identical twins. TCRdb recomputed calls from the 5' RACE reads with MiXCR, one row per CDR3 protein. The profile shows 1,800,000 or so distinct CDR3 sequences, less than 40% of them singletons. Sequenced: cord blood. The source of these receptors is a newborn girl in good health. Each CDR3 is given with its conserved first and last residue. A D gene is named only where the DNA matches it firmly. Clone sizes are given selectively: once, few, many, or a class where the clone is expanded.

D gene	V gene	clone size	J gene	CDR3 protein	CDR3 DNA
NA	TRBV4-2	few	TRBJ2-1	CASSHEASWDYNEQFF	TGTGCCAGCAGCCATGAGGCGTCATGGGACTACAATGAGCAGTTCTTC
NA	TRBV21-1	NA	TRBJ2-7	CASSTHWSYEQYF	TGTGCCAGCAGCACCCACTGGAGCTACGAGCAGTACTTC
TRBD1	TRBV6-5	NA	TRBJ2-1	CASSYDGQGFYNEQFF	TGTGCCAGCAGTTATGACGGACAGGGATTCTACAATGAGCAGTTCTTC
NA	TRBV5-1	few	TRBJ2-1	CASSLNLQAYYNEQFF	TGCGCCAGCAGCTTGAATCTACAGGCTTACTACAATGAGCAGTTCTTC
TRBD1	TRBV20-1	few	TRBJ2-7	CSASLDRGRYEQYF	TGCAGTGCTAGTTTGGACAGGGGGCGCTACGAGCAGTACTTC
NA	TRBV6-1	NA	TRBJ2-7	CASSEVWEQYF	TGTGCCAGCAGTGAAGTGTGGGAGCAGTACTTC
TRBD1	TRBV20-1	NA	TRBJ2-3	CSARVFDREIRLADTQYF	TGCAGTGCTAGAGTGTTCGACAGGGAAATCAGGTTGGCAGATACGCAGTATTTT
TRBD2	TRBV20-1	NA	TRBJ2-5	CSARERGRIQETQYF	TGCAGTGCTAGGGAGCGGGGGCGAATCCAAGAGACCCAGTACTTC
NA	TRBV13	many	TRBJ2-1	CASSYGRDSYNEQFF	TGTGCCAGCAGCTATGGGCGCGACTCCTACAATGAGCAGTTCTTC
TRBD1	TRBV19	few	TRBJ2-5	CASSIGDRVSTETQYF	TGTGCCAGTAGTATAGGCGACAGGGTATCTACGGAGACCCAGTACTTC
TRBD1	TRBV30	few	TRBJ1-2	CACRPGGFYTF	TGTGCCTGCCGGCCAGGGGGGTTCTACACCTTC
NA	TRBV20-1	few	TRBJ2-3	CSARGENRAGSQYF	TGCAGTGCTAGAGGTGAAAATCGTGCGGGATCGCAGTATTTT
TRBD2	TRBV6-1	few	TRBJ2-3	CASSVARLAPDTQYF	TGTGCCAGCAGTGTTGCGCGACTAGCACCAGATACGCAGTATTTT
TRBD1	TRBV2	NA	TRBJ1-5	CASSGQGVISNQPQHF	TGTGCCAGCAGTGGACAGGGGGTGATTAGCAATCAGCCCCAGCATTTT
TRBD2	TRBV4-1	NA	TRBJ2-3	CASSQGSGGNTDTQYF	TGCGCCAGCAGCCAAGGTTCGGGGGGAAACACAGATACGCAGTATTTT
TRBD1	TRBV2	NA	TRBJ2-7	CASRDRGPLSYEQYF	TGTGCCAGCAGGGACAGGGGACCTCTCTCCTACGAGCAGTACTTC
NA	TRBV2	few	TRBJ1-5	CASSAQGLGDQPQHF	TGTGCCAGCAGCGCACAGGGTTTGGGGGACCAGCCCCAGCATTTT
TRBD1	TRBV12-3/TRBV12-4	NA	TRBJ1-1	CASRPQQGATEAFF	TGTGCCAGCAGGCCGCAACAGGGGGCCACTGAAGCTTTCTTT
TRBD1	TRBV27	NA	TRBJ2-7	CASSKDRVGSYEQYF	TGTGCCAGCAGCAAAGACAGGGTTGGTTCCTACGAGCAGTACTTC
NA	TRBV12-3/TRBV12-4	NA	TRBJ1-5	CASSLEGGGRQPLHF	TGTGCCAGCAGTTTAGAGGGGGGGGGGAGGCAGCCCCTGCATTTT
TRBD2	TRBV12-3/TRBV12-4	NA	TRBJ2-1	CASSPPWSGETQFF	TGTGCCAGCAGTCCTCCCTGGAGCGGGGAGACCCAGTTCTTC
NA	TRBV29-1	many	TRBJ2-7	CSVEAAAYEQYF	TGCAGCGTTGAGGCAGCCGCCTACGAGCAGTACTTC
NA	TRBV29-1	many	TRBJ2-6	CSVAPTGLSGANVLTF	TGCAGCGTTGCACCTACAGGTCTCTCTGGGGCCAACGTCCTGACTTTC
NA	TRBV9	once	TRBJ1-3	CASRDRLSGNTIYF	TGTGCCAGCAGGGACAGACTTTCTGGAAACACCATATATTTT
TRBD1	TRBV7-2	few	TRBJ2-7	CASRDRGLSYEQYF	TGTGCCAGCAGGGACAGGGGGCTCTCCTACGAGCAGTACTTC
NA	TRBV28	NA	TRBJ2-7	CASSLPRVPYEQYF	TGTGCCAGCAGTTTACCCCGGGTCCCCTACGAGCAGTACTTC
TRBD2	TRBV4-1	few	TRBJ2-1	CASSQVGTSVYNEQFF	TGCGCCAGCAGCCAAGTGGGGACTAGCGTTTACAATGAGCAGTTCTTC
NA	TRBV12-3/TRBV12-4	NA	TRBJ1-2	CAGSLGGSGYTF	TGTGCCGGCAGTTTAGGGGGGAGCGGCTACACCTTC
NA	TRBV20-1	NA	TRBJ2-7	CSARRTGLGYEQYF	TGCAGTGCTAGGCGAACAGGGTTAGGCTACGAGCAGTACTTC
TRBD1	TRBV20-1	few	TRBJ2-7	CSASDRGSYEQYF	TGCAGTGCTAGCGACAGGGGATCCTACGAGCAGTACTTC
NA	TRBV21-1	NA	TRBJ2-7	CASSKVQGKLVYEQYF	TGTGCCAGCAGCAAAGTACAGGGGAAACTCGTCTACGAGCAGTACTTC
NA	TRBV20-1	NA	TRBJ2-1	CSAAPSPRGSYNEQFF	TGCAGTGCCGCGCCTAGCCCTCGCGGGTCTTACAATGAGCAGTTCTTC
NA	TRBV27	NA	TRBJ2-5	CASSPFLERETQYF	TGTGCCAGCAGCCCCTTTTTAGAGCGGGAGACCCAGTACTTC
TRBD2	TRBV5-1	NA	TRBJ2-1	CASSWNLAGGSYEQFF	TGCGCCAGCAGCTGGAACCTAGCGGGGGGATCTTATGAGCAGTTCTTC
NA	TRBV2	few	TRBJ2-7	CASMGVYEQYF	TGTGCCAGCATGGGAGTGTACGAGCAGTACTTC
NA	TRBV29-1	NA	TRBJ2-2	CSVRGNTGELFF	TGCAGCGTCCGGGGGAACACCGGGGAGCTGTTTTTT
NA	TRBV20-1	NA	TRBJ1-1	CSARQGFGTEAFF	TGCAGTGCTAGACAGGGTTTCGGCACTGAAGCTTTCTTT
TRBD1	TRBV4-1	NA	TRBJ1-6	CASSQEGQGSSPLHF	TGCGCCAGCAGCCAAGAGGGACAGGGTTCTTCGCCCCTCCACTTT
TRBD1	TRBV10-3	NA	TRBJ2-7	CAISGRTGGYEQYF	TGTGCCATCAGTGGAAGGACAGGGGGCTACGAGCAGTACTTC
NA	TRBV4-2	many	TRBJ2-1	CASSQDRGDSYNEQFF	TGTGCCAGCAGCCAAGATAGGGGGGACTCCTACAATGAGCAGTTCTTC
NA	TRBV20-1	NA	TRBJ2-4	CSAREGVKNIQYF	TGCAGTGCTAGAGAAGGGGTCAAAAACATTCAGTACTTC
TRBD2	TRBV29-1	many	TRBJ2-1	CSVDTSGTHNEQFF	TGCAGCGTTGACACTAGCGGGACCCACAATGAGCAGTTCTTC
NA	TRBV20-1	NA	TRBJ2-1	CSARDSLSTDTQFF	TGCAGTGCTAGGGACTCCCTGTCCACAGATACGCAGTTCTTC
NA	TRBV5-6	NA	TRBJ1-1	CASSKASGVMNTEAFF	TGTGCCAGCAGCAAGGCTTCAGGGGTGATGAACACTGAAGCTTTCTTT
NA	TRBV5-1	NA	TRBJ1-2	CASSLARGVVGYTF	TGCGCCAGCAGCTTGGCCCGGGGGGTTGTTGGCTACACCTTC
TRBD2	TRBV11-2	NA	TRBJ2-3	CASSEPGLATTDTQYF	TGTGCCAGCAGCGAACCGGGACTAGCGACCACAGATACGCAGTATTTT
TRBD2	TRBV29-1	NA	TRBJ2-2	CSVRLAGGPNTGELFF	TGCAGCGTTAGACTAGCGGGAGGGCCGAACACCGGGGAGCTGTTTTTT
NA	TRBV4-2	few	TRBJ2-3	CASSHESGEGTDTQYF	TGTGCCAGCAGCCACGAATCGGGAGAAGGCACAGATACGCAGTATTTT
NA	TRBV2	NA	TRBJ1-2	CASSVRDGNYGYTF	TGTGCCAGCAGTGTCAGGGACGGTAACTATGGCTACACCTTC
TRBD2	TRBV3-1	few	TRBJ2-7	CASSQGVLAGENYEQYF	TGTGCCAGCAGCCAAGGGGTACTCGCGGGAGAGAACTACGAGCAGTACTTC
NA	TRBV10-3	NA	TRBJ1-6	CAIRGWGYNSPLHF	TGTGCCATCAGGGGATGGGGTTATAATTCACCCCTCCACTTT
NA	TRBV20-1	NA	TRBJ1-6	CSARYPSSYNSPLHF	TGCAGTGCTAGGTACCCGAGCTCCTATAATTCACCCCTCCACTTT
NA	TRBV12-3/TRBV12-4	few	TRBJ1-2	CASSFSGGSYGYTF	TGTGCCAGCAGTTTTTCTGGGGGGTCCTATGGCTACACCTTC
TRBD1	TRBV20-1	NA	TRBJ1-1	CSARHSQGARTEAFF	TGCAGTGCTAGGCACTCACAGGGGGCGCGGACTGAAGCTTTCTTT
NA	TRBV7-2	few	TRBJ2-7	CASSLGGGFPGEQYF	TGTGCCAGCAGCTTAGGAGGTGGCTTCCCAGGGGAGCAGTACTTC
TRBD1	TRBV20-1	NA	TRBJ2-7	CSARDETGPSYEQYF	TGCAGTGCTAGAGATGAGACAGGGCCCTCCTACGAGCAGTACTTC
NA	TRBV18	NA	TRBJ1-2	CASSPSRDAGYTF	TGTGCCAGCTCACCATCCAGGGACGCTGGCTACACCTTC
NA	TRBV27	few	TRBJ1-1	CASTPGRGTEAFF	TGTGCCAGCACCCCGGGACGGGGCACTGAAGCTTTCTTT
TRBD2	TRBV4-1	NA	TRBJ2-5	CASSQVPSWTSGGETQYF	TGCGCCAGCAGCCAAGTTCCCTCGTGGACTAGCGGGGGAGAGACCCAGTACTTC